The 25 T cell receptor beta chains listed next were all sequenced from one sample in a study of cytomegalovirus exposure and HLA in healthy donors. The PCR used 60 Vbeta and 13 Jbeta primers. Produced via immunoSEQ multiplex PCR; TCRdb's table is partial and in-frame only. Seen here are around 110,000 clones, about 69% observed once, and the top ten hold 1.6%. The sequenced sample was PBMCs. The source of these receptors is a woman younger than 35 in good health and CMV-seronegative.

The rearrangement uses TRBV7-9 and TRBJ1-1; TRBD1 aligns across 8 bases. The CDR3 is 14 residues long. The trim removed 5 bases at V and 4 bases at J, leaving 6 bases unmatched. The germline V gene has CDR1 SEHNR and CDR2 FQNEAQ (reference sequence). The CDR3 spells CASSRTGLGTEAFF. The CDR3 bases are TGTGCCAGCAGCCGGACAGGGTTGGGCACTGAAGCTTTCTTT.

This clone was seen a handful of times. This chain connects TRBV30 to TRBJ1-2; no reliable D call. This CDR3 spans 16 amino acids. Germline loops: CDR1 GTSNPN, CDR2 SVGIG (reference sequence). V lost 4 bases and J lost 2, with 20 bases in between. In nucleotides, the CDR3 is TGTGCCTGGACCCTCACACACGGGAGCCGAAACTATGGCTACACCTTC. Its protein is CAWTLTHGSRNYGYTF.

This clone was seen only once. This chain uses TRBV28 with TRBJ1-2, with 7 bases aligning to TRBD1. Germline V lookup: CDR1 MDHEN, CDR2 SYDVKM. The CDR3 consists of 15 residues. V dropped 5 bases and J dropped 3; count of bases not matched to a gene: 9. This chain's CDR3 is CASSEQGGLYYGYTF. CDR3 DNA: TGTGCCAGCAGTGAACAAGGGGGCCTCTACTATGGCTACACCTTC.

This chain links TRBV6-6 with TRBJ2-3, with D tentatively TRBD1 (5 bases). The CDR3 runs to 14 residues. V gave up 7 bases and J gave up 3 bases, with 14 bases separating them. Germline assignment: CDR1 MNHNY and CDR2 SVGAGI (reference sequence). CDR3 amino acids: CASNPREWTDTQYF. The CDR3 DNA is TGTGCCAGCAACCCCAGGGAATGGACAGATACGCAGTATTTT.

This clone appeared a single time. V is TRBV30 and J is TRBJ2-3, with TRBD2 identical over 9 bases. J lost 2 bases, V lost 1 base, and 7 bases had no gene match. This CDR3 region has 16 residues. Germline lookup yields CDR1 GTSNPN and CDR2 SVGIG (reference sequence). The DNA of the CDR3 is TGTGCCTGGAGTGGGGAGACTAGCGGTAACACAGATACGCAGTATTTT. Translating it yields CAWSGETSGNTDTQYF.

This clone has only one observation. The chain has TRBV28 and TRBJ1-6; the D is unclear. V gave up 5 bases and J gave up 6 bases, with 20 bases separating them. In germline, CDR1 is MDHEN, CDR2 SYDVKM. The CDR3 sequence is 17 residues long. CDR3 sequence reads: CASSSLDGGISNSPLHF. The CDR3 DNA reads as TGTGCCAGCAGTAGCTTAGACGGCGGGATTAGTAATTCACCCCTCCACTTT.

The CDR3: CASSEFRVMHQPQHF. The CDR3 nucleotides are TGCGCCAGCAGTGAGTTCAGGGTGATGCATCAGCCCCAGCATTTT. This chain connects TRBV10-2 to TRBJ1-5, with D tentatively TRBD1 (5 bases). V was trimmed by 1 base and J by 5 bases, leaving 12 bases between them. Germline V gives CDR1 WSHSY, CDR2 SAAADI. This CDR3 is built from 15 residues.

This clone is a singleton in its sample. The gene calls are TRBV6-1 and TRBJ1-2, with a possible D match to TRBD1 (6 bases). The germline gives CDR1 MNHNS, CDR2 SASEGT. Trimming took 5 bases from V and 5 from J, leaving 12 bases between them. There are 13 residues in the CDR3. The CDR3 DNA is TGTGCCAGCAGTATCGACAGGCAATATGGCTACACCTTC. Its translation is CASSIDRQYGYTF.

This clone was recorded a few times. The chain uses TRBV6-5 and TRBJ2-1, with D tentatively TRBD2 (5 bases). Germline loops: CDR1 MNHEY, CDR2 SVGAGI. With 6 bases removed from V and 8 bases from J, the gap between germline ends came to 17 bases. The CDR3 extends over 14 amino acids. The CDR3 reads CASSRRSGVYEQFF. Written as DNA, the CDR3 is TGTGCCAGCAGCCGCAGGAGCGGTGTGTATGAGCAGTTCTTC.

With regard to this clone: This may arise from a read error, as a much more abundant clone is one base away. CDR3 amino acids: CASSHRGQGKQYF. The CDR3 region has the DNA TGCGCCAGCAGTCACCGCGGACAGGGGAAGCAGTACTTC. The chain combines TRBV23-1 with TRBJ2-5; 9 bases map to TRBD1. TRBV23-1 is flagged as an ORF with uncertain function. CDR3 size: 13 residues. V lost 3 bases to trimming and J lost 11 bases; unmatched junction nucleotides: 7.

The genes are TRBV2 and TRBJ2-6; a weak D match, TRBD1 (5 bases). This CDR3 has 17 amino acids. Germline V gene data show CDR1 as SNHLY and CDR2 as FYNNEI. Trimming removed 4 bases at V and 2 bases at J, with 15 bases between. CDR3: CASSVYRIKAGANVLTF. Written as DNA, the CDR3 is TGTGCCAGCAGTGTGTACAGGATAAAAGCTGGGGCCAACGTCCTGACTTTC.

The chain is built from TRBV5-8 and TRBJ2-5; no definite D call. V lost 1 base and J 1 base, leaving 8 bases between the germline ends. CDR3 length: 14 residues. CDR1 and CDR2 (germline): SGHTS, YDEGEE. The CDR3 DNA follows: TGTGCCAGCAGCTTGTACGAGATCCAAGAGACCCAGTACTTC. The encoded protein is CASSLYEIQETQYF.

V is TRBV6-1 and J is TRBJ1-5; D call uncertain. The CDR3 length is 17 residues. V lost 0 bases to trimming and J lost 3 bases, with 15 bases between them. Looked up from germline, CDR1 is MNHNS and CDR2 is SASEGT. The chain's CDR3 is CASSEAAGRVINQPQHF. DNA of the CDR3: TGTGCCAGCAGTGAAGCCGCCGGGCGGGTTATCAATCAGCCCCAGCATTTT.

The chain carries TRBV30 and TRBJ2-7, with D maybe TRBD2 (6 bases). Trimming shortened V by 0 bases and J by 0 bases, and 12 bases separated the two germline ends. The germline V gene has CDR1 GTSNPN and CDR2 SVGIG (reference sequence). This CDR3 spans 15 amino acids. The CDR3, as DNA: TGTGCCTGGAGTGTATGGGACTCCTACTCCTACGAGCAGTACTTC. It yields the protein CAWSVWDSYSYEQYF.

The V call is TRBV28, the J call TRBJ1-2; TRBD1 is a possible D gene (6 bases). The germline V and J ends were trimmed by 7 bases and 4 bases, with 19 bases remaining between them. The CDR3 runs 15 residues. Germline values: CDR1 MDHEN, CDR2 SYDVKM. CDR3 residues: CASTLSPDRTYGYTF. The CDR3 nucleotides are TGTGCCAGCACCCTGAGCCCTGACAGGACCTATGGCTACACCTTC.

The J gene is TRBJ1-6, the V gene TRBV28; 8 bases are a match to TRBD1. The length of the CDR3 is 15 residues. Germline lookup yields CDR1 MDHEN and CDR2 SYDVKM. The V segment lost 5 bases and the J segment 4 bases; nucleotides outside the gene matches: 4. In DNA form, the CDR3 reads TGTGCCAGCAGTCCGGGACAGGAATATAATTCACCCCTCCACTTT. Translating gives CASSPGQEYNSPLHF. The full variable domain, in which reference TRBV28 and TRBJ1-6 provide the parts outside the CDR3, is DVKVTQSSRYLVKRTGEKVFLECVQDMDHENMFWYRQDPGLGLRLIYFSYDVKMKEKGDIPEGYSVSREKKERFSLILESASTNQTSMYLCASSPGQEYNSPLHFGNGTRLTVT.

The V and J genes are TRBV19 and TRBJ1-1, with D unresolved. The germline V gene has CDR1 LNHDA and CDR2 SQIVND (reference sequence). The CDR3 has 14 residues. V was pared by 11 bases and J by 4 bases, with 20 bases between. Here the CDR3 DNA reads TGTGCCGTGAGAGGAGGGCAGACAAGCACTGAAGCTTTCTTT. Residues: CAVRGGQTSTEAFF.

This clone showed up just a few times. The V gene is TRBV6-5, the J gene TRBJ2-7; D gene unclear. V was clipped by 7 bases and J by 2 bases, with 18 bases between them. The CDR3 runs to 15 residues. The germline V gene has CDR1 MNHEY and CDR2 SVGAGI. CDR3 nucleotides: TGTGCCAGCACCTCCAACCCAGGTTTCGCCTACGAGCAGTACTTC. Translated, it gives CASTSNPGFAYEQYF.

V usage is TRBV4-1 and J usage is TRBJ2-7; the match to TRBD2 covers 9 bases. Germline V gene data show CDR1 as MGHRA and CDR2 as YSYEKL. The CDR3 contains 15 residues. J lost 4 bases, V lost 4 bases, and 8 bases had no gene match. CDR3: CASSLYGTSLYEQYF. The CDR3 DNA follows: TGCGCCAGCAGCCTCTACGGGACTAGCTTATACGAGCAGTACTTC.

Only one count was recorded for this clone. The J gene is TRBJ1-1, the V gene TRBV28; D remains unclear. The CDR3 has 12 residues. Germline V lookup: CDR1 MDHEN, CDR2 SYDVKM. V gave up 5 bases and J gave up 1 base, with 5 bases separating them. The CDR3 DNA follows: TGTGCCAGCAGTACAACGAACACTGAAGCTTTCTTT. It translates to CASSTTNTEAFF.

The rearrangement uses TRBV15 and TRBJ1-1; D perhaps matches TRBD1 (6 bases). Germline loops: CDR1 LNHNV, CDR2 YYDKDF (reference sequence). V was shortened by 4 bases and J by 0 bases, with 9 bases between the two germline ends. The CDR3 spans 14 residues. Written as DNA, the CDR3 is TGTGCCACCAGCACACAGGGAATGAACACTGAAGCTTTCTTT. Protein: CATSTQGMNTEAFF.

The chain combines TRBV4-2 with TRBJ1-5, with D perhaps TRBD1 (5 bases). Trimming removed 5 bases at V and 7 bases at J, with 12 bases between. The CDR3 totals 13 residues. Per the germline V gene, CDR1 is LGHNA and CDR2 is YNFKEQ. CDR3 residues: CASSDVQGQPQHF. CDR3 DNA sequence: TGTGCCAGCAGCGACGTCCAGGGACAGCCCCAGCATTTT.

The chain combines TRBV10-3 with TRBJ1-1; the D gene is possibly TRBD1 (6 bases). Germline V gene lookup returns CDR1 ENHRY and CDR2 SYGVKD. Between the trimmed V and J ends, which lost 2 bases and 1 base, there was a span of 8 bases. The CDR3 has 14 residues. Here the CDR3 reads CAISEPDRNTEAFF. CDR3 nucleotide sequence: TGTGCCATCAGTGAGCCGGACAGGAACACTGAAGCTTTCTTT.

The rearrangement uses TRBV6-5 and TRBJ1-2; D remains ambiguous. There are 15 residues in the CDR3. Trimming stripped 0 bases from V and 1 base from J, with 9 bases between. Germline loops: CDR1 MNHEY, CDR2 SVGAGI. The CDR3 DNA is TGTGCCAGCAGTTACTCGACGGGGATTAACTATGGCTACACCTTC. It is translated as CASSYSTGINYGYTF.

The genes are TRBV28 and TRBJ2-1, with 13 bases matching TRBD2. The CDR3 covers 19 residues. From germline, CDR1 is MDHEN and CDR2 SYDVKM. Trimming took 6 bases from V and 2 from J; bases not matched to a gene: 13. CDR3 sequence (DNA): TGTGCCAGCAGCCGCGATATCCGGACTAGCGGGGGTCCCTACAATGAGCAGTTCTTC. Protein product: CASSRDIRTSGGPYNEQFF.